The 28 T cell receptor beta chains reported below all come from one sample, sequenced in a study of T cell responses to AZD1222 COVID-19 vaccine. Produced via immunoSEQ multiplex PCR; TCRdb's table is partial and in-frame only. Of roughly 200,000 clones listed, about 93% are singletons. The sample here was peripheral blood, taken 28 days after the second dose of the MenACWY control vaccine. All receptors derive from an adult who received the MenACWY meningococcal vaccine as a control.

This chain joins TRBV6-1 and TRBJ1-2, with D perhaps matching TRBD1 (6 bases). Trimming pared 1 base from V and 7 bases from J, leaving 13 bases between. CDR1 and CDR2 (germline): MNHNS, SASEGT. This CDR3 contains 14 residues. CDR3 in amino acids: CASSEVWGASGYTF. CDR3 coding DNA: TGTGCCAGCAGTGAAGTCTGGGGGGCATCTGGCTACACCTTC.

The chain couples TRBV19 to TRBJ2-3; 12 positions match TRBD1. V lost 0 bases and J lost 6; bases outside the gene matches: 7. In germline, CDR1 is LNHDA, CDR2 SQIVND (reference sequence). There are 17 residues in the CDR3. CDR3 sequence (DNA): TGTGCCAGTAGTATAGAGGGACAGGGGGCGAACGTGGATACGCAGTATTTT. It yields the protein CASSIEGQGANVDTQYF.

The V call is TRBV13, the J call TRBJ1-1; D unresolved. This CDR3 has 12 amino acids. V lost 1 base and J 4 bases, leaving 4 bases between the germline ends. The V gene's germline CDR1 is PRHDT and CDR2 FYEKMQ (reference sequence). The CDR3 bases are TGTGCCAGCAGCTTAGTGCGCACTGAAGCTTTCTTT. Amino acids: CASSLVRTEAFF.

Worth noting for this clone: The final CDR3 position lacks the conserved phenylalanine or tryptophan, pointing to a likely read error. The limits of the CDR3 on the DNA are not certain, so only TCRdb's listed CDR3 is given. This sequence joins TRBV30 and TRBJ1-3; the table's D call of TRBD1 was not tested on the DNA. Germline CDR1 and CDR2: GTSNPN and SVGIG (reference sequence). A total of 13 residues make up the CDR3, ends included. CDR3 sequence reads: CAWSVSPGQATLI.

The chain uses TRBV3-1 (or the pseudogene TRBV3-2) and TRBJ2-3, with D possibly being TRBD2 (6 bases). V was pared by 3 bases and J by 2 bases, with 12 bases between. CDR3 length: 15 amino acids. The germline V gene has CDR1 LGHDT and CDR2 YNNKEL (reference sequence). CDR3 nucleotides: TGTGCCAGCAGCCAGCCGGCGGGGCACACAGATACGCAGTATTTT. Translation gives CASSQPAGHTDTQYF.

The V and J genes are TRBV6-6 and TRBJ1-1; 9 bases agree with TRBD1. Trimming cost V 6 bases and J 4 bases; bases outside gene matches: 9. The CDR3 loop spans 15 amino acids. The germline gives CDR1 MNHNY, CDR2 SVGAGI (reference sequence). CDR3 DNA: TGTGCCAGCAGCACAGGGGGCGCGTTGGGCACTGAAGCTTTCTTT. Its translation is CASSTGGALGTEAFF.

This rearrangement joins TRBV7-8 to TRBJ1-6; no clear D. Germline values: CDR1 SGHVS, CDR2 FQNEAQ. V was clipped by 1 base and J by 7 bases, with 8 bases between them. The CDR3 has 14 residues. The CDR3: CASSLVSRNSPLHF. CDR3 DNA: TGTGCCAGCAGCTTAGTAAGCAGAAATTCACCCCTCCACTTT.

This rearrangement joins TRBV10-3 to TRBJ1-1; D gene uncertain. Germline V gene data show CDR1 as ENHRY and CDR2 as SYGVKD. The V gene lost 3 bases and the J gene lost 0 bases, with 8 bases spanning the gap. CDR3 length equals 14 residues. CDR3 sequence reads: CAISEHMMNTEAFF. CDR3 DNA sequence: TGTGCCATCAGTGAACACATGATGAACACTGAAGCTTTCTTT.

In nucleotides, the CDR3 is TGTGCCAGCAGTTACTCGTTAAATGAAGCTTTCTTT. It yields the protein CASSYSLNEAFF. The chain employs TRBV6-6 and TRBJ1-1; D is uncertain. The germline V and J ends were trimmed by 0 bases and 7 bases, with 6 bases remaining between them. Germline CDR1 reads MNHNY; CDR2 reads SVGAGI (reference sequence). The CDR3 runs to 12 residues.

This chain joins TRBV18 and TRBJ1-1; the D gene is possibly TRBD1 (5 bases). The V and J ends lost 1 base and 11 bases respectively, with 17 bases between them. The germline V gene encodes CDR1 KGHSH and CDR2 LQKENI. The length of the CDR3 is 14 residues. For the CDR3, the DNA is TGTGCCAGCTCACCACTCCGCGGGGGGTCGGGGGCTTTCTTT. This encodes CASSPLRGGSGAFF.

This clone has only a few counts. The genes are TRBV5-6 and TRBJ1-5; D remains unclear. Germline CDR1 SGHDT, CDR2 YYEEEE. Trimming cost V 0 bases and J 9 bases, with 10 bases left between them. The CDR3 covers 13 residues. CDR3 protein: CASSLGRRGPQHF. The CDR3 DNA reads TGTGCCAGCAGCTTGGGACGGAGAGGGCCCCAGCATTTT.

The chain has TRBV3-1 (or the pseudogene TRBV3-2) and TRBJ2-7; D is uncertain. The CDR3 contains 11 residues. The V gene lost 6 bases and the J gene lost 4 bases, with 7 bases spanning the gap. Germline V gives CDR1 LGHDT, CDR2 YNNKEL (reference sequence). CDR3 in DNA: TGTGCCAGCAGGGTTTCTTACGAGCAGTACTTC. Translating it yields CASRVSYEQYF.

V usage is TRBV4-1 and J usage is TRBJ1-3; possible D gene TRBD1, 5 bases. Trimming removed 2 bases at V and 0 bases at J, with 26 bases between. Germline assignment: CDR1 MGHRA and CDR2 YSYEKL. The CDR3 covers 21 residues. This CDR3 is CASSQSRPQAGTQLSGNTIYF. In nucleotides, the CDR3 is TGCGCCAGCAGCCAATCCCGTCCCCAGGCGGGGACCCAACTCTCTGGAAACACCATATATTTT.

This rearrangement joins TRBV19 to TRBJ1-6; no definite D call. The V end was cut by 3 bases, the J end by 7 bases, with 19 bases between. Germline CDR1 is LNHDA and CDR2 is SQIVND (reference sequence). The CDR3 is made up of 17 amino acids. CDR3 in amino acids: CASSMRQSATKNSPLHF. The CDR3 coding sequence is TGTGCCAGTAGTATGCGGCAGTCAGCGACGAAGAATTCACCCCTCCACTTT.

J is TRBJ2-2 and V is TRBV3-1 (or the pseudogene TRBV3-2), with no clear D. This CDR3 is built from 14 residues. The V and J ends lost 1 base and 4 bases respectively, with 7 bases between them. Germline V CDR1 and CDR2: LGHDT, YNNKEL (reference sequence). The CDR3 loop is CASSQAPPTGELFF. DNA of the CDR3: TGTGCCAGCAGCCAAGCTCCCCCCACCGGGGAGCTGTTTTTT.

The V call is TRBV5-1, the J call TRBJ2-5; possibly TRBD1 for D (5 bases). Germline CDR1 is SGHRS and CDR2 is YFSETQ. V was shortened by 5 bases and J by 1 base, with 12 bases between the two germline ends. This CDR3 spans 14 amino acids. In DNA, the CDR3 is TGCGCCAGCAGAGTCACGACAGTCCAAGAGACCCAGTACTTC. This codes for CASRVTTVQETQYF.

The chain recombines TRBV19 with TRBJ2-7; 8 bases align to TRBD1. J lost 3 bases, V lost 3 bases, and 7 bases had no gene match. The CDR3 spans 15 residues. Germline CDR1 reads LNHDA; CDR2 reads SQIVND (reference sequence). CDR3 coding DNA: TGTGCCAGTAGTATGGGGACAGGCCATTTCTACGAGCAGTACTTC. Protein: CASSMGTGHFYEQYF.

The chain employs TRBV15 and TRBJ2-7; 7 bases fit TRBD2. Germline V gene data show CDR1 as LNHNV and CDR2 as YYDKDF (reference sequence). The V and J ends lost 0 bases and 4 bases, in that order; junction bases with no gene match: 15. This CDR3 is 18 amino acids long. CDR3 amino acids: CATSRDRSGGVTSYEQYF. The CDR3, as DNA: TGTGCCACCAGCAGAGATAGATCGGGGGGTGTAACATCGTACGAGCAGTACTTC.

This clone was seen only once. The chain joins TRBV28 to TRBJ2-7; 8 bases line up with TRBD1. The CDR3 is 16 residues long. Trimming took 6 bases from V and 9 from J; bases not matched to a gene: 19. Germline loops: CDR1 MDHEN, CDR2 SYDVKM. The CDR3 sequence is CASSSPPGGGGMGQYF. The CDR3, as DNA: TGTGCCAGCAGCTCCCCCCCAGGGGGCGGAGGAATGGGGCAGTACTTC.

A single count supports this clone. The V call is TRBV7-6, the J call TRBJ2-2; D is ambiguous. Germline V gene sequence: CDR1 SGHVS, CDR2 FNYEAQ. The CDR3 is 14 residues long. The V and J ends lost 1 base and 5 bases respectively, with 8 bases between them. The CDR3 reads CASSLVEGTGELFF. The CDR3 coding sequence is TGTGCCAGCAGCTTAGTAGAAGGGACCGGGGAGCTGTTTTTT.

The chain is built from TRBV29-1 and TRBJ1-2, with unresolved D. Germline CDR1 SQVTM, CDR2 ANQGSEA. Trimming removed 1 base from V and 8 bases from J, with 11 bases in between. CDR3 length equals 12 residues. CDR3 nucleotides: TGCAGCGTTGAAGGTTCGGGGTCCGGCTACACCTTC. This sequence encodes CSVEGSGSGYTF.

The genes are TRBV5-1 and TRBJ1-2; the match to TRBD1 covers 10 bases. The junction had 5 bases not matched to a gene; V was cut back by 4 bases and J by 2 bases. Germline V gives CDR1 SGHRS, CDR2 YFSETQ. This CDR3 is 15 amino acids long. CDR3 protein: CASSTTGGANYGYTF. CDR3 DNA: TGCGCCAGCAGCACGACAGGGGGCGCCAACTATGGCTACACCTTC.

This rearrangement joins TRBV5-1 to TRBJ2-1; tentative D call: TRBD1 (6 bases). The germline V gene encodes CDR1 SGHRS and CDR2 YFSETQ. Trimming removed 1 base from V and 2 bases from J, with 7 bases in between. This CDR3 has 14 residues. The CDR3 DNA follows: TGCGCCAGCAGCTTGACAGGGCCCTACAATGAGCAGTTCTTC. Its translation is CASSLTGPYNEQFF.

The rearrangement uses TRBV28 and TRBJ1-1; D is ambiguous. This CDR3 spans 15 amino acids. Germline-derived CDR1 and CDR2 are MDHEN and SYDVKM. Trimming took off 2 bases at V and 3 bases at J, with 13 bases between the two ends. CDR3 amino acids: CASSLADSIYTEAFF. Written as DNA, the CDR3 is TGTGCCAGCAGTTTAGCTGACTCGATCTACACTGAAGCTTTCTTT.

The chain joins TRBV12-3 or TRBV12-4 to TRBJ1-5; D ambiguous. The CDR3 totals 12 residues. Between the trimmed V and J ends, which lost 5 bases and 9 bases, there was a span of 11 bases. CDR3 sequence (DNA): TGTGCCAGCAGTCCACCTTATGGGCCCCAGCATTTT. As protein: CASSPPYGPQHF.

CDR3 nucleotides: TGTGCCAGCAGCTTTCAGCAGACGAACACTGAAGCTTTCTTT. It is translated as CASSFQQTNTEAFF. The chain recombines TRBV3-1 (or the pseudogene TRBV3-2) with TRBJ1-1; no firm D call. The germline V gene encodes CDR1 LGHDT and CDR2 YNNKEL (reference sequence). Trimming pared 5 bases from V and 1 base from J, leaving 11 bases between. The CDR3 has 14 amino acids.

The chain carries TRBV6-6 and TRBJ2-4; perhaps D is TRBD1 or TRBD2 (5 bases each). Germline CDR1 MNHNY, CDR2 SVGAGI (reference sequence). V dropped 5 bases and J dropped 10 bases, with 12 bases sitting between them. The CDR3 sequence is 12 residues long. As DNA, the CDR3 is TGTGCCAGCAGTCACGGGACGGTTATTCAGTACTTC. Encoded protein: CASSHGTVIQYF.

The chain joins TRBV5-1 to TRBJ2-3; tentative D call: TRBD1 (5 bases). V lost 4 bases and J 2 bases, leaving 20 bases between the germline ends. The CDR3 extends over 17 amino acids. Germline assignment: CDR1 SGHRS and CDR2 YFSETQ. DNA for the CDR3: TGCGCCAGCAGCAGTCGGGCAGGGAAGGAATCCACAGATACGCAGTATTTT. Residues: CASSSRAGKESTDTQYF.